A selection of T cell receptor beta chains follows, all from one sample in a study of blood T cell repertoires in COVID-19. Method: immunoSEQ multiplex PCR; TCRdb's copy keeps in-frame clones and lacks some. Here the sample spans over 150,000 clones, 80% to 90% being singletons. Sequencing was carried out using peripheral blood. The origin of the receptors is a woman aged 55-70 years with COVID-19, enrolled during active disease. Both conserved end residues are part of each CDR3. The D gene is left open where the match is weak. The listing skips clone size in some rows; elsewhere it reads once, few, many or a size class.

clone_size d_call j_call v_call cdr3_aa cdr3_nt
- - TRBJ2-7 TRBV6-1 CASSETPSAVVREQYF TGTGCCAGCAGTGAAACCCCATCCGCGGTAGTACGAGAGCAGTACTTC
- TRBD1 TRBJ1-2 TRBV18 CASSPLPGQGNYGYTF TGTGCCAGCTCACCTCTCCCGGGACAGGGGAACTATGGCTACACCTTC
- - TRBJ1-1 TRBV21-1 CASSPRGHGNTEAFF TGTGCCAGCAGCCCAAGGGGACACGGGAACACTGAAGCTTTCTTT
- - TRBJ1-3 TRBV3-1/TRBV3-2 CASSPRLSWGGGNTIYF TGTGCCAGCAGCCCACGCCTCTCGTGGGGAGGGGGAAACACCATATATTTT
- - TRBJ1-1 TRBV7-3 CASSLNSIGHTEAFF TGTGCCAGCAGCTTGAACAGCATTGGGCACACTGAAGCTTTCTTT
- - TRBJ2-5 TRBV12-3/TRBV12-4 CASSSSSRTAQYF TGTGCCAGCAGTTCCTCCTCTCGAACGGCCCAGTACTTC
- TRBD2 TRBJ2-2 TRBV9 CASSVGGRRGSSGELFF TGTGCCAGCAGCGTAGGCGGGAGGCGTGGGAGTAGCGGGGAGCTGTTTTTT
- - TRBJ1-3 TRBV14 CASSQDGAGIGNTIYF TGTGCCAGCAGCCAAGATGGGGCAGGGATTGGAAACACCATATATTTT
- - TRBJ2-1 TRBV7-7 CASSLVPLLAGSYNEQFF TGTGCTAGCAGCTTAGTACCCCTGCTAGCCGGCTCCTACAATGAGCAGTTCTTC
- - TRBJ1-2 TRBV6-6 CASSGGGARDGYTF TGTGCCAGCAGTGGAGGGGGGGCTCGTGATGGCTACACCTTC
- - TRBJ2-7 TRBV12-3/TRBV12-4 CASSPSYEQYF TGTGCCAGCAGTCCTTCCTACGAGCAGTACTTC
- - TRBJ1-6 TRBV9 CASSVAWSGDQSPLHF TGTGCCAGCAGCGTAGCTTGGTCCGGGGATCAGTCACCCCTCCACTTT
- TRBD1 TRBJ1-1 TRBV5-6 CASSLDETTGVNTEAFF TGTGCCAGCAGCCTTGATGAGACTACAGGGGTGAACACTGAAGCTTTCTTT
- - TRBJ2-3 TRBV25-1 CASSEQAASTDTQYF TGTGCCAGCAGTGAACAGGCAGCTAGCACAGATACGCAGTATTTT
once - TRBJ2-5 TRBV5-1 CASSSPGQETQYF TGCGCCAGCAGCTCGCCGGGCCAAGAGACCCAGTACTTC
- TRBD1 TRBJ1-2 TRBV5-4 CASSPGTGDYGYTF TGTGCCAGCAGCCCCGGGACAGGGGACTATGGCTACACCTTC
once - TRBJ2-1 TRBV19 CASSIGQNNEQFF TGTGCCAGTAGTATAGGGCAGAACAATGAGCAGTTCTTC
- - TRBJ2-1 TRBV11-3 CASSARRDFPYNEQFF TGTGCCAGCAGCGCCCGCAGGGACTTTCCATACAATGAGCAGTTCTTC
few TRBD2 TRBJ2-5 TRBV7-3 CASSPSGRSRETQYF TGTGCCAGCAGCCCTAGCGGGAGGTCACGAGAGACCCAGTACTTC
- - TRBJ1-1 TRBV11-1 CASSLDNRNTEAFF TGTGCCAGCAGCTTAGATAACAGGAACACTGAAGCTTTCTTT
- - TRBJ1-1 TRBV3-1/TRBV3-2 CASSRAQATEAFF TGTGCCAGCAGCCGGGCCCAAGCCACTGAAGCTTTCTTT
- TRBD1 TRBJ1-5 TRBV4-1 CASSQDRGFDQPQHF TGCGCCAGCAGCCAGGACAGGGGGTTTGATCAGCCCCAGCATTTT
- - TRBJ2-3 TRBV18 CASSPRQGLTLTDTQYF TGTGCCAGCTCACCACGGCAGGGTCTTACCCTCACAGATACGCAGTATTTT
- - TRBJ1-2 TRBV6-5 CASRRVNYGYTF TGTGCCAGCAGGCGGGTTAACTATGGCTACACCTTC
- - TRBJ1-1 TRBV6-5 CASTPGNTEAFF TGTGCCAGCACCCCAGGGAACACTGAAGCTTTCTTT
- TRBD1 TRBJ2-2 TRBV9 CASSLRTGMTGELFF TGTGCCAGCAGCCTAAGGACAGGGATGACCGGGGAGCTGTTTTTT
once - TRBJ1-2 TRBV2 CASSEINYGYTF TGTGCCAGCAGTGAAATAAACTATGGCTACACCTTC
- TRBD1 TRBJ1-1 TRBV30 CAWRIGQGAGEAFF TGTGCCTGGAGGATAGGACAGGGGGCTGGTGAAGCTTTCTTT
- TRBD1 TRBJ1-5 TRBV7-2 CASSPGGWVQPQHF TGTGCCAGCAGCCCAGGGGGCTGGGTTCAGCCCCAGCATTTT
- - TRBJ1-2 TRBV30 CAWTPTGGYTF TGTGCCTGGACCCCGACAGGCGGCTACACCTTC
- TRBD1 TRBJ2-2 TRBV5-1 CASSTRTGQTGELFF TGCGCCAGCAGCACCCGGACAGGGCAAACCGGGGAGCTGTTTTTT
- - TRBJ2-7 TRBV29-1 CSVTPYEQYF TGCAGCGTTACTCCCTACGAGCAGTACTTC
few - TRBJ1-1 TRBV2 CASSWLGGTEAFF TGTGCCAGCAGTTGGCTAGGGGGAACTGAAGCTTTCTTT
once - TRBJ2-1 TRBV19 CASSSTGGNEQFF TGTGCCAGTAGTTCGACAGGTGGGAATGAGCAGTTCTTC
few TRBD1 TRBJ1-6 TRBV2 CASSGRDRADSPLHF TGTGCCAGCAGTGGCCGGGACAGGGCGGACTCACCCCTCCACTTT
- TRBD1 TRBJ1-2 TRBV6-4 CASRESAGTGTKYGYTF TGTGCCAGCAGAGAAAGCGCCGGGACAGGGACTAAATATGGCTACACCTTC
- TRBD1 TRBJ1-1 TRBV25-1 CASTRTGEAFF TGTGCCAGCACCCGGACAGGGGAAGCTTTCTTT
- - TRBJ1-5 TRBV7-2 CASSPTWGGNQPQHF TGTGCCAGCAGCCCCACCTGGGGGGGCAATCAGCCCCAGCATTTT
- - TRBJ1-1 TRBV3-1/TRBV3-2 CASSQLTLNTEAFF TGTGCCAGCAGCCAGTTAACACTGAACACTGAAGCTTTCTTT